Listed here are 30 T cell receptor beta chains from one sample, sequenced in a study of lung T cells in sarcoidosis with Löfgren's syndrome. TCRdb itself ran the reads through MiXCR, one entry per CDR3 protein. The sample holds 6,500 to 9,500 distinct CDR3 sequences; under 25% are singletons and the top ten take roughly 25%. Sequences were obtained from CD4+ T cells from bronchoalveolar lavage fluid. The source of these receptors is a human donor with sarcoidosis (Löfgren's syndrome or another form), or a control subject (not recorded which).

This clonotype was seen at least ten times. CDR3 nucleotide sequence: TGCGCCAGCAGCTTGGCCAGGGGCCCAGACCAAGAGACCCAGTACTTC. It is translated as CASSLARGPDQETQYF. V usage is TRBV5-1 and J usage is TRBJ2-5; D may be TRBD1 (6 bases). The CDR3 has 16 residues. Germline V CDR1 and CDR2: SGHRS, YFSETQ. V was trimmed by 0 bases and J by 0 bases, leaving 12 bases between them.

The CDR3 DNA reads TGTGCCAGCAGCGCGACAGGGGATAACACTGAAGCTTTCTTT. This translates into CASSATGDNTEAFF. The chain combines TRBV11-1 with TRBJ1-1, with 8 nucleotides matching TRBD1. This CDR3 is built from 14 residues. With V trimmed by 5 bases and J by 2 bases, 4 bases remained unmatched. From germline, CDR1 is SGHAT and CDR2 FQDESV (reference sequence).

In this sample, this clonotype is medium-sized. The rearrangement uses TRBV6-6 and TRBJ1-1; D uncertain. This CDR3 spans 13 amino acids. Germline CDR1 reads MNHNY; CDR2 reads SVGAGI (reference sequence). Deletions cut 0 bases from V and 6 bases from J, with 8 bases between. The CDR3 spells CASSYSIRAEAFF. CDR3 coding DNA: TGTGCCAGCAGTTACTCGATACGGGCTGAAGCTTTCTTT.

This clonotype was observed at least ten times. In nucleotides, the CDR3 is TGCAGTGCGTGGATAGGCGGCTACACCTTC. This translates into CSAWIGGYTF. The chain has TRBV20-1 and TRBJ1-2; D uncertain. The germline gives CDR1 DFQATT, CDR2 SNEGSKA (reference sequence). This CDR3 region has 10 residues. V was pared by 6 bases and J by 8 bases, with 10 bases between.

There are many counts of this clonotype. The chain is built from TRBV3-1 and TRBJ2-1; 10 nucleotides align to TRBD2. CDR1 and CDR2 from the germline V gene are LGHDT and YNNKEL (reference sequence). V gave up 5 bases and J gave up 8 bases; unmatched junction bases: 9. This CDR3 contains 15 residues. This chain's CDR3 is CASSSLAGETDEQFF. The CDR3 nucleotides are TGTGCCAGCAGCTCTCTAGCGGGGGAGACCGATGAGCAGTTCTTC.

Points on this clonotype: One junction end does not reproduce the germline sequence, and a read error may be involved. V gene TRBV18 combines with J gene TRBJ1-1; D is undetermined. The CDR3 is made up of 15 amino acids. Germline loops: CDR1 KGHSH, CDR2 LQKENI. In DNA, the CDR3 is TGTGCCAGCTCACCCGGAAGGCAGGCGAACGCTGAAGATTTCTTT. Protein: CASSPGRQANAEDFF.

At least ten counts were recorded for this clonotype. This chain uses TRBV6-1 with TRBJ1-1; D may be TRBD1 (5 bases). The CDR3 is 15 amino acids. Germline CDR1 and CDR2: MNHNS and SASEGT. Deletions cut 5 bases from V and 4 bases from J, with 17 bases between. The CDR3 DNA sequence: TGTGCCAGCAGTCCGAGACGGGATGGGGGCACTGAAGCTTTCTTT. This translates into CASSPRRDGGTEAFF.

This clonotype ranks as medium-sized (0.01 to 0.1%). The CDR3 loop reads CASSLTGGSEQYF. The CDR3 coding sequence is TGTGCCAGCAGTCTGACAGGGGGCTCCGAGCAGTACTTC. The rearrangement links TRBV6-1 to TRBJ2-7; TRBD1 matches at 10 bases. The germline V gene encodes CDR1 MNHNS and CDR2 SASEGT. The CDR3 loop spans 13 amino acids. Unmatched junction bases numbered 4, after V lost 5 bases and J lost 6 bases.

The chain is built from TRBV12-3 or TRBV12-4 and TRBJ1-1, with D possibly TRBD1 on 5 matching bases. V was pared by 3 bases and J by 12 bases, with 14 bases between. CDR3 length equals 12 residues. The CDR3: CASSFSGPPTFF. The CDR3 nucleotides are TGTGCCAGCAGTTTTTCAGGGCCTCCTACTTTCTTT.

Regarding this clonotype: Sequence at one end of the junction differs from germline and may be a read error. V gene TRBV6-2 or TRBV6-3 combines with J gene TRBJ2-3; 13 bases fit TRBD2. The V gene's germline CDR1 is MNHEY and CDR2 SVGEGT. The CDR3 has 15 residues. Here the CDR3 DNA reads TGTTCCAGCAGAGAAACTAGCGGGAGGGCACATACGCAGTATTTT. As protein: CSSRETSGRAHTQYF.

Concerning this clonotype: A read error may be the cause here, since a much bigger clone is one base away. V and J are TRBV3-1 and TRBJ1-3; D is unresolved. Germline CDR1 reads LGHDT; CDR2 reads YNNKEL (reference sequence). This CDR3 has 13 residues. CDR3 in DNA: TGTGCCAGCAGCCAAGATCCCGGAAACGCCATATATTTT. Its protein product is CASSQDPGNAIYF.

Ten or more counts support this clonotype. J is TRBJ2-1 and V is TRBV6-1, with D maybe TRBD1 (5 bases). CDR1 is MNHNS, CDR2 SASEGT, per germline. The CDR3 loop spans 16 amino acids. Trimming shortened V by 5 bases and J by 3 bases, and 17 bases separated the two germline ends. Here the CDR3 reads CASSSDSTYVYNEQFF. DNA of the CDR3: TGTGCCAGCAGTTCCGACAGCACCTATGTCTACAATGAGCAGTTCTTC.

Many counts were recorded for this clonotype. CDR3 sequence (DNA): TGCAGTGCTAGGCACAGGGGTGGTCAGCCCCAGCATTTT. It yields the protein CSARHRGGQPQHF. V usage is TRBV20-1 and J usage is TRBJ1-5, with 7 bases identical to TRBD1. Germline assignment: CDR1 DFQATT and CDR2 SNEGSKA (reference sequence). Trimming cost V 3 bases and J 6 bases; bases outside gene matches: 5. This CDR3 comprises 13 residues.

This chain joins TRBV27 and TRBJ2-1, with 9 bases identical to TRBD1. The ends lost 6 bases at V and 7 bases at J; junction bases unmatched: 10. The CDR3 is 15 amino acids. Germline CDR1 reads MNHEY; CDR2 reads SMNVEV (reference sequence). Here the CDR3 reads CASSRKTGGLNEQFF. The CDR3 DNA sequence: TGTGCCAGCAGCCGAAAGACAGGGGGTTTAAATGAGCAGTTCTTC.

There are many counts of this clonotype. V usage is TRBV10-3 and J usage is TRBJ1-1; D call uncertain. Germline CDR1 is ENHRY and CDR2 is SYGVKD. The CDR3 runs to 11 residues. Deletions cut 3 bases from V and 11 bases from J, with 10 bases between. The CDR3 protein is CAISDDGKAFF. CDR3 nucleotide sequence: TGTGCCATCAGTGACGATGGAAAGGCTTTCTTT.

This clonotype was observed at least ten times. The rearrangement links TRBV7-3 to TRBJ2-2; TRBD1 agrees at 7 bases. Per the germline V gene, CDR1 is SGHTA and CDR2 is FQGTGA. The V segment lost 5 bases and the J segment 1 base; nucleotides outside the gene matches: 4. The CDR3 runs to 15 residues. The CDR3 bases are TGTGCCAGCAGCCCCAACAGGGGGAACACCGGGGAGCTGTTTTTT. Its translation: CASSPNRGNTGELFF.

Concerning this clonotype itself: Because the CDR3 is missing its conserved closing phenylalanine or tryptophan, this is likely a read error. CDR3 in DNA: TGTGCCCGCAGTTGGAGTCCCGGGACAGGGTTAGAGCAGTACTCC. The encoded protein is CARSWSPGTGLEQYS. The V call is TRBV6-5, the J call TRBJ2-7, with 9 bases aligning to TRBD1. Germline V gene sequence: CDR1 MNHEY, CDR2 SVGAGI. CDR3 length: 15 residues.

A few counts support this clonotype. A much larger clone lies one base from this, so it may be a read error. CDR3 sequence reads: CAACTFLNYGYTF. The CDR3 DNA reads as TGTGCCGCCTGCACCTTTCTAAACTATGGCTACACCTTC. The rearrangement links TRBV28 to TRBJ1-2, with D unclear. CDR3 length: 13 amino acids. CDR1 is MDHEN and CDR2 is SYDVKM in the germline V gene. Trimming left V 11 bases short and J 2 bases short, with 15 bases between.

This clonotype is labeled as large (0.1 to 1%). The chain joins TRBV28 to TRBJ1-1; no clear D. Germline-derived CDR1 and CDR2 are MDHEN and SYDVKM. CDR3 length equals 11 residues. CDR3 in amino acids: CVCGRTTEAFF. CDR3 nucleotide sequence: TGTGTCTGCGGGCGTACCACTGAAGCTTTCTTT.

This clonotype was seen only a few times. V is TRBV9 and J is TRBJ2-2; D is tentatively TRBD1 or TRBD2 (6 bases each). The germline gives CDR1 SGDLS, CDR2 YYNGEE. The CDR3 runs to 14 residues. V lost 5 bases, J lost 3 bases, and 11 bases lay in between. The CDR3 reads CASREGGHTGELFF. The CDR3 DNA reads TGTGCCAGCAGGGAGGGGGGCCACACCGGGGAGCTGTTTTTT.

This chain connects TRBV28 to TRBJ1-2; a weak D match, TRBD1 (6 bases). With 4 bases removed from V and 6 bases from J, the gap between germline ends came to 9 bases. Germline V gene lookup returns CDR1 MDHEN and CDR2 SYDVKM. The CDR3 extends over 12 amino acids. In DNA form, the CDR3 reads TGTGCCAGCAGTTACAGGGAGAATGGCTACACCTTC. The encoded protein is CASSYRENGYTF.

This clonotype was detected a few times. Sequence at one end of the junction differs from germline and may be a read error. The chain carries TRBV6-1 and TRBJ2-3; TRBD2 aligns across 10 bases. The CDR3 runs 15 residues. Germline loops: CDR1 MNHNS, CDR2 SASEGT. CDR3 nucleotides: TGTGCCATCAGTGATAGCGGGGGGTTAGCAGATACGCAGTATTTT. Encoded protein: CAISDSGGLADTQYF.

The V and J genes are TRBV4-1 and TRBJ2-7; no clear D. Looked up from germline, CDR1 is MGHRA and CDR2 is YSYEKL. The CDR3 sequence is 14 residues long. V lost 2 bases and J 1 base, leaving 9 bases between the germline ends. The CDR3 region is CASSQLWQSYEQYF. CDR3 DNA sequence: TGCGCCAGCAGCCAATTGTGGCAGTCCTACGAGCAGTACTTC.

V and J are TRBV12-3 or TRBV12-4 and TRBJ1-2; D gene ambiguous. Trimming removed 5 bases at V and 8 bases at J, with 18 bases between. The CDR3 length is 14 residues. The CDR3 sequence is CASSRDALLKGYTF. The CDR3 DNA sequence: TGTGCCAGCAGTCGGGATGCCTTACTAAAAGGCTACACCTTC.

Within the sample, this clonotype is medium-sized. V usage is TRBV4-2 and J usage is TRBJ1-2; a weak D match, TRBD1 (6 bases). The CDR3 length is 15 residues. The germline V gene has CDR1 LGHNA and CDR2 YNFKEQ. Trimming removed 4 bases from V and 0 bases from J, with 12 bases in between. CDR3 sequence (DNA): TGTGCCAGCAGCCCTCAGAGGGGGACTAACTATGGCTACACCTTC. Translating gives CASSPQRGTNYGYTF.

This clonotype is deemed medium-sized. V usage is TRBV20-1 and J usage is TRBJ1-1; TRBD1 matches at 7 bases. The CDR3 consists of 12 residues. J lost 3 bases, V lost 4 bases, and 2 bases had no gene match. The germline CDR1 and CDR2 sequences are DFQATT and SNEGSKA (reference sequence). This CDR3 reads CSATGGDTEAFF. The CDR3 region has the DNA TGCAGTGCTACAGGGGGGGACACTGAAGCTTTCTTT.

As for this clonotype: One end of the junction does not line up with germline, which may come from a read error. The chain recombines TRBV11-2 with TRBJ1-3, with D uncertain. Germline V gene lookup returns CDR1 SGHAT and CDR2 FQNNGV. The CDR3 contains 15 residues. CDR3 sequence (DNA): TGTGCCAGCAGCTTAGGACTGAACTCTGGAAACACCGTATATTTT. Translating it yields CASSLGLNSGNTVYF.

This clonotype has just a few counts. CDR3 protein: CASSLGQVKGEAFF. The CDR3 DNA sequence: TGTGCCAGCAGCTTGGGACAGGTTAAAGGGGAAGCTTTCTTT. This sequence joins TRBV5-4 and TRBJ1-1, with D perhaps matching TRBD1 (6 bases). The CDR3 runs to 14 residues. V dropped 0 bases and J dropped 8 bases, with 14 bases sitting between them. Germline V CDR1 and CDR2: SGHNT, YYREEE (reference sequence).

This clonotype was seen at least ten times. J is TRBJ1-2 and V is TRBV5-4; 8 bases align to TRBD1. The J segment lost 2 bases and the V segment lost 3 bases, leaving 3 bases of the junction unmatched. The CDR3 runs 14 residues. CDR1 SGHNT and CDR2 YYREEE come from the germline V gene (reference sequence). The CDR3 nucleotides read TGTGCCAGCAGCTACTGGACAGGGAACTATGGCTACACCTTC. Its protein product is CASSYWTGNYGYTF.

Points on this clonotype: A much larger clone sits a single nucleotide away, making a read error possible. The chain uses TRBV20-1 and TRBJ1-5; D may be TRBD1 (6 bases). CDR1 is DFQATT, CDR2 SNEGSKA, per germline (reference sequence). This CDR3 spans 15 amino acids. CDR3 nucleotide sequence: TGCAGTGCTAGAGATGAGGGGGATCACAATCAGCCCCATCATTTT. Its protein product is CSARDEGDHNQPHHF.